These 23 T cell receptor beta chains came from one sample sequenced in a study of shared clonotypes between healthy human individuals. The assay was immunoSEQ multiplex PCR, and TCRdb's table has in-frame clones only and misses some. Counted here are about 800,000 clones, around 96% occurring once; the ten biggest clones make up less than 0.25%. Naive CD8 populations comprised CD45RO-negative cells positively selected for CCR7, excluding terminally differentiated effector memory CD45RA+ cells. Material: naive CD8+ T cells sorted from blood. These receptors were taken from a man younger than 45 in good health.

The chain carries TRBV27 and TRBJ1-1; D is possibly TRBD1 (5 bases). With 6 bases removed from V and 5 bases from J, the gap between germline ends came to 16 bases. CDR3 length: 14 residues. CDR1 is MNHEY and CDR2 is SMNVEV in the germline V gene (reference sequence). CDR3 loop: CASSWLGGRTEAFF. The CDR3 DNA sequence: TGTGCCAGCAGCTGGTTGGGGGGGAGGACTGAAGCTTTCTTT.

The rearrangement joins TRBV5-1 to TRBJ2-5; D possibly corresponds to TRBD2 (6 bases). V was clipped by 0 bases and J by 5 bases, with 11 bases between them. This CDR3 contains 14 residues. Germline V gives CDR1 SGHRS, CDR2 YFSETQ. The CDR3 loop reads CASSLEGGGETQYF. The DNA of the CDR3 is TGCGCCAGCAGCTTGGAGGGCGGAGGGGAGACCCAGTACTTC.

This clone was seen once. The genes are TRBV9 and TRBJ2-1; D uncertain. The germline V gene encodes CDR1 SGDLS and CDR2 YYNGEE. CDR3 length: 11 residues. V gave up 4 bases and J gave up 10 bases, with 9 bases separating them. The CDR3 coding sequence is TGTGCCAGCAGCCGGAACGTCGAGCAGTTCTTC. Its protein is CASSRNVEQFF.

This clone was seen a single time. V usage is TRBV27 and J usage is TRBJ2-7; D is tentatively TRBD1 or TRBD2 (6 bases each). Trimming took 3 bases from V and 3 from J, leaving 18 bases between them. CDR3 length: 16 amino acids. CDR1 and CDR2 from the germline V gene are MNHEY and SMNVEV (reference sequence). CDR3 nucleotides: TGTGCCAGCAGTTTTGTCGGGGGCCGGACAGACTACGAGCAGTACTTC. As protein: CASSFVGGRTDYEQYF.

This chain uses TRBV29-1 with TRBJ2-1; D gene ambiguous. There are 14 residues in the CDR3. Germline values: CDR1 SQVTM, CDR2 ANQGSEA. Deletions cut 6 bases from V and 5 bases from J, with 17 bases between. This chain's CDR3 is CSVPTLRAHNEQFF. The CDR3, as DNA: TGCAGCGTCCCCACGCTAAGGGCCCACAATGAGCAGTTCTTC.

The chain uses TRBV11-2 and TRBJ2-3; 10 positions agree with TRBD2. V trimming: 3 bases; J trimming: 3 bases; junction bases outside the gene matches: 6. This CDR3 has 16 residues. Germline V CDR1 and CDR2: SGHAT, FQNNGV. CDR3 bases: TGTGCCAGCAGCTTCGACCCGGGACTAGCGACAGATACGCAGTATTTT. Translation: CASSFDPGLATDTQYF. The entire variable domain, with the rest obtained from reference TRBV11-2 and TRBJ2-3, is as follows: EAGVAQSPRYKIIEKRQSVAFWCNPISGHATLYWYQQILGQGPKLLIQFQNNGVVDDSQLPKDRFSAERLKGVDSTLKIQPAKLEDSAVYLCASSFDPGLATDTQYFGPGTRLTVL.

J is TRBJ2-1 and V is TRBV18; D remains ambiguous. This CDR3 contains 16 residues. Per the germline V gene, CDR1 is KGHSH and CDR2 is LQKENI. V lost 3 bases, J lost 6 bases, and 18 bases lay in between. CDR3 nucleotide sequence: TGTGCCAGCTCACCCGCCGGGTCGCTGCCAGCCAATGAGCAGTTCTTC. Translating gives CASSPAGSLPANEQFF.

The chain employs TRBV28 and TRBJ1-5; TRBD1 aligns across 8 bases. The trim removed 4 bases at V and 4 bases at J, leaving 6 bases unmatched. Germline CDR1 is MDHEN and CDR2 is SYDVKM. The CDR3 is made up of 15 amino acids. The CDR3 DNA follows: TGTGCCAGCAGTTCGGGACAGGATATTAATCAGCCCCAGCATTTT. Amino acids: CASSSGQDINQPQHF.

Details on this clone: One end of the junction fails to match germline, which may point to a read error. Other DNA sequences in the same sample also yield this CDR3. The chain links TRBV7-8 to TRBJ1-1; 10 nucleotides agree with TRBD1. Germline V gives CDR1 SGHVS, CDR2 FQNEAQ. This CDR3 comprises 14 residues. The CDR3 region has the DNA TGTGCCAGCAGCTCGGACAGGGGGAACACTGAAGCCTTCTTT. Protein product: CASSSDRGNTEAFF.

The J gene is TRBJ1-2, the V gene TRBV28; D unresolved. This CDR3 contains 16 residues. Germline assignment: CDR1 MDHEN and CDR2 SYDVKM. The CDR3 sequence is CTTLARQQNRRYGYTF. The CDR3 DNA follows: TGTACGACCCTCGCCCGCCAACAAAACAGACGATATGGCTACACCTTC.

The sample holds a few counts of this clone. The same CDR3 arises from other DNA sequences in this sample as well. The chain has TRBV27 and TRBJ2-2; D not resolved. This CDR3 is built from 11 residues. With 0 bases removed from V and 7 bases from J, the gap between germline ends came to 0 bases. Per germline, CDR1 MNHEY and CDR2 SMNVEV (reference sequence). The CDR3 nucleotides are TGTGCCAGCAGTTTATCCGGGGAGCTGTTTTTT. This encodes CASSLSGELFF.

The chain recombines TRBV7-9 with TRBJ2-1; maybe TRBD2 (5 bases). The CDR3 length is 12 residues. CDR1 is SEHNR, CDR2 FQNEAQ, per germline (reference sequence). Trimming took 1 base from V and 15 from J, leaving 13 bases between them. The chain's CDR3 is CASSLGLGGRFF. The CDR3 DNA is TGTGCCAGCAGCTTAGGTTTAGGAGGTAGGTTCTTC.

V usage is TRBV6-5 and J usage is TRBJ2-7, with TRBD1 matching over 7 bases. Germline trimming cut 5 bases from V and 3 bases from J; bases unmatched to any gene: 7. Germline lookup yields CDR1 MNHEY and CDR2 SVGAGI. The CDR3 has 14 amino acids. Here the CDR3 DNA reads TGTGCCAGCAGTCCCCGGGACAGTTACTACGAGCAGTACTTC. Translating it yields CASSPRDSYYEQYF.

The V call is TRBV10-2, the J call TRBJ1-1; 7 bases match TRBD1. V was pared by 3 bases and J by 5 bases, with 15 bases of the junction left unmatched. The germline V gene has CDR1 WSHSY and CDR2 SAAADI. CDR3 size: 17 residues. The CDR3 region is CASSDFKGQRGGTEAFF. The CDR3 DNA reads TGCGCCAGCAGTGATTTCAAGGGACAGCGAGGAGGAACTGAAGCTTTCTTT.

The chain carries TRBV19 and TRBJ1-4; TRBD1 matches at 8 bases. This CDR3 has 15 residues. V lost 5 bases to trimming and J lost 0 bases; unmatched junction nucleotides: 2. CDR1 LNHDA and CDR2 SQIVND come from the germline V gene (reference sequence). CDR3 loop: CASSAQGATNEKLFF. CDR3 nucleotides: TGTGCCAGTAGTGCACAGGGGGCAACTAATGAAAAACTGTTTTTT.

This rearrangement joins TRBV7-6 to TRBJ1-1; 9 bases fit TRBD1. Germline V gene lookup returns CDR1 SGHVS and CDR2 FNYEAQ. The V gene end was trimmed by 7 bases and the J gene end by 3 bases; junction bases not matched to a gene: 12. The length of the CDR3 is 16 residues. CDR3 loop: CASNPTGGLGYTEAFF. The CDR3 DNA reads as TGTGCCAGCAATCCGACAGGGGGTCTGGGGTACACTGAAGCTTTCTTT.

V usage is TRBV7-9 and J usage is TRBJ2-1; weak D call: TRBD1 (6 bases). The CDR3 is 15 residues long. The germline V gene has CDR1 SEHNR and CDR2 FQNEAQ (reference sequence). V dropped 5 bases and J dropped 8 bases, with 19 bases sitting between them. CDR3 sequence (DNA): TGTGCCAGCAGCCAGAACAGGGATCTACAAGATGAGCAGTTCTTC. It encodes CASSQNRDLQDEQFF.

The chain uses TRBV11-2 and TRBJ2-7; D uncertain. The CDR3 extends over 12 amino acids. Deletions cut 4 bases from V and 2 bases from J, with 6 bases between. Germline V lookup: CDR1 SGHAT, CDR2 FQNNGV. CDR3 bases: TGTGCCAGCAGCTCCAAGACCTACGAGCAGTACTTC. Protein product: CASSSKTYEQYF.

The chain employs TRBV4-2 and TRBJ2-7, with TRBD1 matching over 10 bases. This CDR3 spans 16 amino acids. The trim removed 1 base at V and 2 bases at J, leaving 5 bases unmatched. Germline-derived CDR1 and CDR2 are LGHNA and YNFKEQ. Here the CDR3 reads CASSQVPGQGAYEQYF. The CDR3 DNA is TGTGCCAGCAGCCAAGTCCCCGGACAGGGGGCCTACGAGCAGTACTTC.

The V and J genes are TRBV28 and TRBJ2-1, with TRBD1 matching 7 bases. Trimming at V came to 10 bases and at J to 3 bases, leaving 9 bases not matched to a gene. This CDR3 contains 14 residues. Per the germline V gene, CDR1 is MDHEN and CDR2 is SYDVKM. The CDR3 sequence: CATRRDSIYNEQFF. CDR3 in DNA: TGTGCCACCCGCCGGGACAGCATCTACAATGAGCAGTTCTTC.

The J gene is TRBJ2-7, the V gene TRBV30; TRBD1 aligns across 8 bases. The CDR3 has 13 residues. CDR1 and CDR2 (germline): GTSNPN, SVGIG (reference sequence). V gave up 2 bases and J gave up 2 bases; unmatched junction bases: 2. CDR3 nucleotide sequence: TGTGCCTGGAGTATGGGACAGGCCTACGAGCAGTACTTC. Translation: CAWSMGQAYEQYF.

This chain joins TRBV13 and TRBJ2-5; no reliable D call. CDR3 size: 13 residues. In germline, CDR1 is PRHDT, CDR2 FYEKMQ (reference sequence). V was cut by 1 base and J by 3 bases, with 6 bases left in between. CDR3 DNA: TGTGCCAGCAGCTTAGAACCGGAAGAGACCCAGTACTTC. It encodes CASSLEPEETQYF.

The chain recombines TRBV9 with TRBJ1-2, with D tentatively TRBD1 (5 bases). CDR1 is SGDLS and CDR2 is YYNGEE in the germline V gene. CDR3 length equals 15 residues. Trimming shortened V by 4 bases and J by 0 bases, and 13 bases separated the two germline ends. The CDR3 bases are TGTGCCAGCAGCTCGACGGGGGATTCTAACTATGGCTACACCTTC. Residues: CASSSTGDSNYGYTF.